This T cell receptor beta chain originates from a study of a mutant IDH1 vaccine in newly diagnosed glioma. Study background: Radiotherapy, temozolomide, or both had been given previously, and both were given to most.

The time point is: week 23, last vaccination. A single vaccine dose contained 300 ug of mutant IDH1 20-mer peptide, and topical imiquimod was used with it. The astrocytomas were IDH1-mutant, ATRX-negative, and WHO grade 3 or 4. This clone was seen only a few times. Antigen specificity is unknown. Method: immunoSEQ multiplex PCR; TCRdb's copy keeps in-frame clones and lacks some. This sample has roughly 30,000 clones, with roughly four fifths found just once. Trimming removed 2 bases at V and 1 base at J, with 5 bases between. Germline V gives CDR1 GTSNPN, CDR2 SVGIG (reference sequence). The CDR3 has 12 residues.

This sequence originates from a woman aged 25 to 39 with glioma. The chain carries TRBV30 and TRBJ1-2; unclear D gene. The specimen comprised PBMCs, sampled from a glioma patient whose treatment included an IDH1 peptide vaccine. The DNA of the CDR3 is TGTGCCTGGAGTAAGGGTAACTATGGCTACACCTTC. Translated: CAWSKGNYGYTF.